A single sample gave rise to the 27 T cell receptor beta chains below, sequenced in a study of T-cell memory formation after mild COVID-19. Each CDR3 protein gets one entry after TCRdb re-called the 5' RACE reads with MiXCR. The profile shows 150,000 to 200,000 distinct CDR3 sequences, more than 9% of them singletons. Sequenced sample: PBMCs or a T cell subset sorted from them (not recorded which). The receptors originated from a man aged 18 to 35 who had mild COVID-19 (a few samples of this study predate the infection). Cell type and time point are not known.

This clonotype has ten or more counts. The chain employs TRBV6-4 and TRBJ1-2; TRBD1 aligns across 7 bases. The CDR3 covers 14 residues. CDR1 is MRHNA, CDR2 SNTAGT, per germline. The V segment lost 3 bases and the J segment 8 bases; nucleotides outside the gene matches: 9. The CDR3 protein is CASSEGTVDYGYTF. As DNA, the CDR3 is TGTGCCAGCAGTGAAGGGACAGTGGATTACGGCTACACCTTC.

This chain joins TRBV20-1 and TRBJ2-7; 8 bases line up with TRBD1. The V and J ends lost 4 bases and 3 bases, in that order; junction bases with no gene match: 11. The V gene's germline CDR1 is DFQATT and CDR2 SNEGSKA (reference sequence). This CDR3 contains 15 residues. CDR3 amino acids: CSATTEGTGLYEQYF. In DNA form, the CDR3 reads TGCAGTGCTACAACTGAGGGGACAGGACTCTACGAGCAGTACTTC.

This clonotype was counted many times. The chain is built from TRBV5-8 and TRBJ2-1; 11 bases are shared with TRBD2. From germline, CDR1 is SGHTS and CDR2 YDEGEE. CDR3 length: 15 amino acids. Trimming took 4 bases from V and 3 from J; bases not matched to a gene: 3. CDR3 DNA: TGTGCCAGCAGCCCCGGGACTAGCGGCTACAATGAGCAGTTCTTC. Protein product: CASSPGTSGYNEQFF.

This clonotype was seen repeatedly, ten times or more. The rearrangement joins TRBV6-5 to TRBJ2-1; 11 bases align to TRBD1. There are 16 residues in the CDR3. Unmatched junction bases numbered 3, after V lost 0 bases and J lost 5 bases. The germline V gene has CDR1 MNHEY and CDR2 SVGAGI. The DNA for the CDR3 is TGTGCCAGCAGTTACTCGGGACAGGGGGAGGACAATGAGCAGTTCTTC. It is translated as CASSYSGQGEDNEQFF.

This chain connects TRBV29-1 to TRBJ2-7; D is possibly TRBD1 (5 bases). The germline V and J ends were trimmed by 7 bases and 2 bases, with 18 bases remaining between them. This CDR3 has 14 residues. CDR1 is SQVTM and CDR2 is ANQGSEA in the germline V gene. The CDR3 loop reads CSGLRQLVPYEQYV. The DNA for the CDR3 is TGCAGCGGGCTCCGACAGCTAGTTCCCTACGAGCAGTACGTC.

The chain recombines TRBV4-1 with TRBJ1-4, with 8 bases identical to TRBD1. This CDR3 has 15 residues. Germline CDR1 is MGHRA and CDR2 is YSYEKL. The trim removed 3 bases at V and 3 bases at J, leaving 3 bases unmatched. DNA for the CDR3: TGCGCCAGCAGCCAGGACAGGGCGGCTAATGAAAAACTGTTTTTT. It codes for CASSQDRAANEKLFF.

This chain uses TRBV10-3 with TRBJ2-3, with D maybe TRBD1 (6 bases). The V end was cut by 3 bases, the J end by 2 bases, with 18 bases between. The V gene's germline CDR1 is ENHRY and CDR2 SYGVKD. This CDR3 spans 17 amino acids. Written as DNA, the CDR3 is TGTGCCATCAGTGACGTGATGAGGGGGTCAAACACAGATACGCAGTATTTT. Its translation is CAISDVMRGSNTDTQYF.

This chain connects TRBV11-2 to TRBJ2-1; D is undetermined. V lost 0 bases and J 8 bases, leaving 5 bases between the germline ends. The CDR3 has 12 residues. The germline V gene encodes CDR1 SGHAT and CDR2 FQNNGV. The CDR3 loop is CASSLDVDEQFF. The CDR3 nucleotides are TGTGCCAGCAGCTTAGACGTGGATGAGCAGTTCTTC.

This clonotype turned up a few times. The gene calls are TRBV4-3 and TRBJ2-2; tentatively, D is TRBD1 (5 bases). The CDR3 covers 16 residues. V lost 1 base, J lost 5 bases, and 14 bases lay in between. Germline-derived CDR1 and CDR2 are LGHNA and YSLEER. The CDR3 region has the DNA TGCGCCAGCAGCCAAGTTGGGGCAGGGCGAACCGGGGAGCTGTTTTTT. Translated: CASSQVGAGRTGELFF.

The rearrangement uses TRBV12-3 or TRBV12-4 and TRBJ1-4; D ambiguous. This CDR3 region has 14 residues. V lost 5 bases, J lost 2 bases, and 9 bases lay in between. CDR3 sequence reads: CASSPSGTNEKLFF. The CDR3 nucleotides are TGTGCCAGCAGTCCCAGCGGCACTAATGAAAAACTGTTTTTT.

The chain recombines TRBV10-3 with TRBJ2-5; TRBD2 matches at 8 bases. The length of the CDR3 is 13 residues. From germline, CDR1 is ENHRY and CDR2 SYGVKD. The V segment lost 9 bases and the J segment 2 bases; nucleotides outside the gene matches: 5. The CDR3 reads CAIRGGPQETQYF. For the CDR3, the DNA is TGTGCCATTCGGGGGGGACCTCAAGAGACCCAGTACTTC.

This clonotype has only a few counts. The rearrangement uses TRBV20-1 and TRBJ2-6; D is ambiguous. V lost 6 bases and J lost 0, with 12 bases in between. CDR3 length: 15 residues. Germline lookup yields CDR1 DFQATT and CDR2 SNEGSKA (reference sequence). As DNA, the CDR3 is TGCAGTGCCTTCGCGGCCAGCTCTGGGGCCAACGTCCTGACTTTC. Encoded protein: CSAFAASSGANVLTF.

This clonotype was detected only a few times. The chain is built from TRBV12-3 or TRBV12-4 and TRBJ2-5; D is unclear. V was trimmed by 8 bases and J by 5 bases, leaving 12 bases between them. This CDR3 has 12 amino acids. This CDR3 reads CASGPLEETQYF. CDR3 bases: TGTGCCAGCGGCCCCCTTGAGGAGACCCAGTACTTC.

This sequence joins TRBV18 and TRBJ1-2; D ambiguous. Germline assignment: CDR1 KGHSH and CDR2 LQKENI. V lost 0 bases and J lost 7, with 9 bases in between. The CDR3 loop spans 13 amino acids. The CDR3 region is CASSPPTKAGYTF. CDR3 bases: TGTGCCAGCTCACCACCGACCAAGGCTGGCTACACCTTC.

There are a few counts of this clonotype. V is TRBV6-6 and J is TRBJ2-5; the D gene could be TRBD1 or TRBD2 (5 bases each). Germline loops: CDR1 MNHNY, CDR2 SVGAGI (reference sequence). The V and J ends lost 5 bases and 4 bases respectively, with 11 bases between them. The CDR3 consists of 13 residues. CDR3 residues: CASSTGPLETQYF. Written as DNA, the CDR3 is TGTGCCAGCAGTACGGGACCCTTAGAGACCCAGTACTTC.

V usage is TRBV11-2 and J usage is TRBJ2-5, with D perhaps matching TRBD2 (5 bases). V gave up 5 bases and J gave up 7 bases, with 17 bases separating them. This CDR3 comprises 14 residues. From germline, CDR1 is SGHAT and CDR2 FQNNGV. The CDR3 loop is CASSNTWGEGTQYF. For the CDR3, the DNA is TGTGCCAGCAGCAATACGTGGGGTGAGGGGACCCAGTACTTC.

The table lists this clonotype with many counts. The chain carries TRBV12-3 or TRBV12-4 and TRBJ2-7, with a weak D call TRBD1 (6 bases). Trimming removed 3 bases at V and 2 bases at J, with 14 bases between. The CDR3 loop spans 15 amino acids. The CDR3: CASSFRAGEPYEQYF. The CDR3 bases are TGTGCCAGCAGTTTTAGGGCAGGGGAACCCTACGAGCAGTACTTC.

This clonotype appeared a few times. The rearrangement links TRBV9 to TRBJ2-3; D is perhaps TRBD2 (5 bases). Trimming left V 5 bases short and J 1 base short, with 14 bases between. The germline CDR1 and CDR2 sequences are SGDLS and YYNGEE. This CDR3 is built from 15 residues. DNA of the CDR3: TGTGCCAGCAGTGCCACATGGGGAGGCACAGATACGCAGTATTTT. The encoded protein is CASSATWGGTDTQYF. The whole variable domain, filled in from reference TRBV9 and TRBJ2-3, reads DSGVTQTPKHLITATGQRVTLRCSPRSGDLSVYWYQQSLDQGLQFLIQYYNGEERAKGNILERFSAQQFPDLHSELNLSSLELGDSALYFCASSATWGGTDTQYFGPGTRLTVL.

This clonotype was counted a few times. The chain uses TRBV10-3 and TRBJ2-7, with D tentatively TRBD1 (7 bases). The germline gives CDR1 ENHRY, CDR2 SYGVKD. This CDR3 region has 13 residues. V was clipped by 6 bases and J by 2 bases, with 11 bases between them. CDR3 bases: TGTGCCATCAGGGCAGGGGGGACCTACGAGCAGTACGTC. Residues: CAIRAGGTYEQYV.

This chain links TRBV6-6 with TRBJ2-7; 9 bases match TRBD2. Trimming cost V 2 bases and J 2 bases; bases outside gene matches: 4. The CDR3 sequence is 15 residues long. CDR1 MNHNY and CDR2 SVGAGI come from the germline V gene (reference sequence). The CDR3, as DNA: TGTGCCAGCAGTTACATTCAGCGGGGGGCCTACGAGCAGTACTTC. As protein: CASSYIQRGAYEQYF.

This clonotype was observed many times. V gene TRBV12-3 or TRBV12-4 combines with J gene TRBJ1-1; TRBD1 is a possible D gene (6 bases). V lost 6 bases, J lost 5 bases, and 13 bases lay in between. The length of the CDR3 is 13 residues. In DNA form, the CDR3 reads TGTGCCAGCAGCCAACAGGGTTTGACTGAAGCTTTCTTT. It yields the protein CASSQQGLTEAFF.

The chain has TRBV9 and TRBJ2-3; 10 bases align to TRBD2. The V segment lost 4 bases and the J segment 5 bases; nucleotides outside the gene matches: 4. The CDR3 runs to 14 residues. CDR1 and CDR2 (germline): SGDLS, YYNGEE. CDR3 DNA sequence: TGTGCCAGCAGCCTCAGCGGGGGGGTAGATACGCAGTATTTT. It is translated as CASSLSGGVDTQYF.

This clonotype was counted between two and nine times. The chain joins TRBV7-2 to TRBJ2-3; 8 bases fit TRBD2. V shed 1 base, J shed 6 bases, and the junction held 9 bases outside the gene matches. CDR1 is SGHTA and CDR2 is FQGNSA in the germline V gene. The CDR3 loop spans 16 amino acids. The CDR3 DNA reads as TGTGCCAGCAGCTTAGTCGGTACTAGCGGTAGGGATACGCAGTATTTT. Its translation is CASSLVGTSGRDTQYF.

This clonotype was picked up a small number of times. V usage is TRBV9 and J usage is TRBJ2-3, with TRBD2 matching 9 bases. CDR1 and CDR2 from the germline V gene are SGDLS and YYNGEE. This CDR3 region has 18 residues. V dropped 4 bases and J dropped 0; count of bases not matched to a gene: 12. The CDR3 loop is CASSPTHGLAPSTDTQYF. CDR3 coding DNA: TGTGCCAGCAGCCCTACCCACGGACTAGCGCCAAGCACAGATACGCAGTATTTT. Filled out from reference TRBV9 and TRBJ2-3, the complete variable domain reads DSGVTQTPKHLITATGQRVTLRCSPRSGDLSVYWYQQSLDQGLQFLIQYYNGEERAKGNILERFSAQQFPDLHSELNLSSLELGDSALYFCASSPTHGLAPSTDTQYFGPGTRLTVL.

In its sample, this clonotype was seen a few times. The CDR3, as DNA: TGCAGCGCCGAGCCCCAACAACGCGATACGCAGTATTTT. Its protein is CSAEPQQRDTQYF. The chain is built from TRBV29-1 and TRBJ2-3; D gene ambiguous. The V and J ends lost 7 bases and 6 bases respectively, with 17 bases between them. In germline, CDR1 is SQVTM, CDR2 ANQGSEA. The CDR3 contains 13 residues.

V gene TRBV3-1 combines with J gene TRBJ1-5; a weak D match, TRBD1 (6 bases). Between the trimmed V and J ends, which lost 5 bases and 5 bases, there was a span of 7 bases. The CDR3 has 12 amino acids. Germline CDR1 LGHDT, CDR2 YNNKEL (reference sequence). CDR3: CASSNRDQPQHF. The CDR3 DNA is TGTGCCAGCAGCAACAGGGATCAGCCCCAGCATTTT.

This clonotype has just a few counts. This chain connects TRBV11-2 to TRBJ1-6; D is unclear. Per the germline V gene, CDR1 is SGHAT and CDR2 is FQNNGV. Trimming pared 0 bases from V and 8 bases from J, leaving 5 bases between. The CDR3 length is 13 residues. CDR3 in amino acids: CASSLETDSPLHF. CDR3 coding DNA: TGTGCCAGCAGCTTAGAGACGGATTCACCCCTCCACTTT.